The 26 T cell receptor beta chains in this list originate from one sample, sequenced in a study of blood T cell repertoires in COVID-19. This table comes from immunoSEQ multiplex PCR, and its TCRdb copy is limited to in-frame clones, with some not included. In the table there are over 400,000 clones, about 89% of which are singletons. The specimen sequenced was peripheral blood. The receptors come from a woman aged 45-60 years with COVID-19, enrolled during active disease.

The V and J genes are TRBV3-1 (or the pseudogene TRBV3-2) and TRBJ2-3; 12 bases line up with TRBD2. CDR1 is LGHDT, CDR2 YNNKEL, per germline (reference sequence). V lost 3 bases to trimming and J lost 4 bases; unmatched junction nucleotides: 11. CDR3 length: 18 amino acids. This CDR3 reads CASSHRFGLAGPADTQYF. CDR3 nucleotides: TGTGCCAGCAGCCACCGCTTCGGACTAGCGGGGCCCGCAGATACGCAGTATTTT.

The CDR3 region has the DNA TGCGCCAGCAGCCAAGATGACAGGGTGGGGACTGCTAACTATGGCTACACCTTC. Protein: CASSQDDRVGTANYGYTF. The chain joins TRBV4-1 to TRBJ1-2, with 7 nucleotides matching TRBD1. Germline-derived CDR1 and CDR2 are MGHRA and YSYEKL. The trim removed 0 bases at V and 0 bases at J, leaving 10 bases unmatched. CDR3 size: 18 residues.

The genes are TRBV5-1 and TRBJ2-1; 9 bases map to TRBD2. The germline CDR1 and CDR2 sequences are SGHRS and YFSETQ. CDR3 length equals 18 residues. V trimming: 4 bases; J trimming: 0 bases; junction bases outside the gene matches: 11. The CDR3 here is CASSPRLSGGSSYNEQFF. The DNA for the CDR3 is TGCGCCAGCAGCCCCCGATTAAGCGGGGGGAGCTCCTACAATGAGCAGTTCTTC.

The V and J genes are TRBV4-2 and TRBJ2-1; 11 nucleotides line up with TRBD2. Trimming removed 0 bases from V and 9 bases from J; junction bases left unmatched: 10. The CDR3 is 17 amino acids. Looked up from germline, CDR1 is LGHNA and CDR2 is YNFKEQ. The CDR3: CASSQDLTSGGRGEQFF. The DNA for the CDR3 is TGTGCCAGCAGCCAAGATTTAACTAGCGGGGGAAGGGGTGAGCAGTTCTTC.

The chain couples TRBV18 to TRBJ2-3; perhaps TRBD2 as D (5 bases). Trimming stripped 9 bases from V and 2 bases from J, with 15 bases between. This CDR3 spans 14 amino acids. Germline CDR1 KGHSH, CDR2 LQKENI. In DNA, the CDR3 is TGTGCCAGTAGAGGGCGCGTAGACACAGATACGCAGTATTTT. This codes for CASRGRVDTDTQYF.

The chain carries TRBV11-3 and TRBJ2-1, with 9 positions matching TRBD1. V lost 2 bases to trimming and J lost 4 bases; unmatched junction nucleotides: 6. CDR3 length: 16 residues. Germline V gives CDR1 SGHNT, CDR2 YENEEA. CDR3 nucleotide sequence: TGTGCCAGCAGCTTAACACAGGGGGCAATTTACAATGAGCAGTTCTTC. Translated: CASSLTQGAIYNEQFF.

V usage is TRBV21-1 and J usage is TRBJ1-1; TRBD1, as called in the table, went unchecked against the DNA. TRBV21-1 is a listed pseudogene. The CDR3 spans 19 residues. The DNA of the CDR3 is TGTGCCAGCAGCAAAGGGTGGAGGGGGACAGGGTTATTTATCGCTGAAGCTTTCTTT. It codes for CASSKGWRGTGLFIAEAFF.

The chain uses TRBV20-1 and TRBJ1-4, with 9 bases matching TRBD1. J lost 5 bases, V lost 3 bases, and 10 bases had no gene match. Germline V CDR1 and CDR2: DFQATT, SNEGSKA (reference sequence). The CDR3 runs to 16 residues. DNA for the CDR3: TGCAGTGCTAGTTTACCGACCGGGACAGGGAATGAAAAACTGTTTTTT. Translating gives CSASLPTGTGNEKLFF.

This rearrangement joins TRBV2 to TRBJ1-3; D gene ambiguous. Deletions cut 11 bases from V and 4 bases from J, with 9 bases between. Germline V lookup: CDR1 SNHLY, CDR2 FYNNEI. The CDR3 covers 11 residues. Here the CDR3 DNA reads TGTGCCTCAGCCAGGGGAAACACCATATATTTT. Translating it yields CASARGNTIYF.

J is TRBJ1-6 and V is TRBV10-3; tentative D call: TRBD1 (6 bases). This CDR3 is 17 amino acids long. V was cut by 3 bases and J by 6 bases, with 18 bases left in between. Germline V gene data show CDR1 as ENHRY and CDR2 as SYGVKD. CDR3 in DNA: TGTGCCATCAGTGACCCGGACAGTTCCCTTTTTAATTCACCCCTCCACTTT. It is translated as CAISDPDSSLFNSPLHF.

The chain links TRBV3-1 (or the pseudogene TRBV3-2) to TRBJ1-1; 8 nucleotides agree with TRBD1. The germline gives CDR1 LGHDT, CDR2 YNNKEL (reference sequence). CDR3 size: 14 residues. V trimming: 7 bases; J trimming: 1 base; junction bases outside the gene matches: 5. CDR3 DNA sequence: TGTGCCAGCACCCAGGGGGCTTGGAACACTGAAGCTTTCTTT. Translated, it gives CASTQGAWNTEAFF.

This chain joins TRBV11-2 and TRBJ1-3; no firm D call. The V gene's germline CDR1 is SGHAT and CDR2 FQNNGV. Trimming removed 4 bases from V and 0 bases from J, with 10 bases in between. There are 15 residues in the CDR3. The CDR3 nucleotides read TGTGCCAGCAGCTCCGCGCGGAGCTCTGGAAACACCATATATTTT. Its translation is CASSSARSSGNTIYF.

The rearrangement joins TRBV6-5 to TRBJ1-6; 7 bases match TRBD1. The CDR3 sequence is 15 residues long. V was pared by 6 bases and J by 9 bases, with 11 bases of the junction left unmatched. Germline loops: CDR1 MNHEY, CDR2 SVGAGI. CDR3 bases: TGTGCCAGCAGCCTCCTCCAGGGGGGCTTTTCACCCCTCCACTTT. This gives the protein CASSLLQGGFSPLHF.

This clone was seen just once. The gene calls are TRBV4-1 and TRBJ1-2; maybe TRBD1 (6 bases). The CDR3 covers 17 residues. Trimming removed 1 base at V and 3 bases at J, with 18 bases between. The germline gives CDR1 MGHRA, CDR2 YSYEKL. The CDR3 bases are TGCGCCAGCAGCCAAGGCGAAGGGGGGAGGGGAGACTATGGCTACACCTTC. Amino acid sequence: CASSQGEGGRGDYGYTF.

V usage is TRBV5-1 and J usage is TRBJ2-5, with TRBD2 identical over 11 bases. Per the germline V gene, CDR1 is SGHRS and CDR2 is YFSETQ. Trimming cost V 2 bases and J 7 bases; bases outside gene matches: 13. CDR3 size: 17 residues. CDR3 sequence (DNA): TGCGCCAGCAGCTTAGAGCCTAGCGGGGGGCCCCCAAGGACCCAGTACTTC. Its translation: CASSLEPSGGPPRTQYF.

V is TRBV5-6 and J is TRBJ1-4; 8 nucleotides agree with TRBD1. There are 14 residues in the CDR3. Per germline, CDR1 SGHDT and CDR2 YYEEEE. The V and J ends lost 2 bases and 6 bases, in that order; junction bases with no gene match: 3. This chain's CDR3 is CASSFPTGDEKLFF. In DNA form, the CDR3 reads TGTGCCAGCAGCTTTCCGACAGGGGATGAAAAACTGTTTTTT.

This clone was counted a single time. The rearrangement uses TRBV9 and TRBJ1-1, with unresolved D. The CDR3 spans 14 residues. Trimming removed 0 bases from V and 9 bases from J, with 15 bases in between. Germline V gene sequence: CDR1 SGDLS, CDR2 YYNGEE. CDR3 sequence (DNA): TGTGCCAGCAGCGTAGGGACGGGGAGTGAGAAAGCTTTCTTT. Protein product: CASSVGTGSEKAFF. The entire variable domain, with the rest obtained from reference TRBV9 and TRBJ1-1, is as follows: DSGVTQTPKHLITATGQRVTLRCSPRSGDLSVYWYQQSLDQGLQFLIQYYNGEERAKGNILERFSAQQFPDLHSELNLSSLELGDSALYFCASSVGTGSEKAFFGQGTRLTVV.

The rearrangement uses TRBV6-1 and TRBJ1-2; possible D gene TRBD1, 5 bases. Trimming took off 0 bases at V and 8 bases at J, with 16 bases between the two ends. The CDR3 length is 15 residues. The germline V gene encodes CDR1 MNHNS and CDR2 SASEGT. The CDR3 DNA is TGTGCCAGCAGTGAAGCTCCCGGGGGTTGGAAAGGCTACACCTTC. Its translation is CASSEAPGGWKGYTF.

The V call is TRBV19, the J call TRBJ2-2; 11 bases are shared with TRBD1. CDR1 and CDR2 (germline): LNHDA, SQIVND (reference sequence). V trimming: 7 bases; J trimming: 3 bases; junction bases outside the gene matches: 10. CDR3 length equals 17 residues. CDR3 bases: TGTGCCAGTACCCATGGGACAGGGGGGATTTACACCGGGGAGCTGTTTTTT. As protein: CASTHGTGGIYTGELFF.

The J gene is TRBJ2-1, the V gene TRBV11-3; 7 bases match TRBD2. The germline V gene encodes CDR1 SGHNT and CDR2 YENEEA. The CDR3 has 15 residues. J gave up 2 bases and V 5 bases, and 6 bases lay outside the gene matches. The CDR3 nucleotides read TGTGCCAGCAGCCGGGGTGGGGGGGCCTACAATGAGCAGTTCTTC. Translation gives CASSRGGGAYNEQFF.

The CDR3 protein is CASSTDRAFRGYTF. The CDR3 bases are TGTGCCAGTAGTACGGACAGGGCCTTTCGAGGCTACACCTTC. The chain links TRBV19 to TRBJ1-2; TRBD1 matches 8 bases. CDR3 length: 14 residues. Per germline, CDR1 LNHDA and CDR2 SQIVND (reference sequence). Trimming removed 4 bases from V and 8 bases from J; junction bases left unmatched: 9.

The genes are TRBV12-3 or TRBV12-4 and TRBJ1-2, with D unresolved. Trimming removed 8 bases at V and 4 bases at J, with 11 bases between. The CDR3 is made up of 12 amino acids. As DNA, the CDR3 is TGTGCCAGCTCTAGCCCGATCTATGGCTACACCTTC. This gives the protein CASSSPIYGYTF.

The V and J genes are TRBV7-9 and TRBJ2-7; a possible D gene is TRBD2 (6 bases). CDR3 size: 14 residues. Germline V gene lookup returns CDR1 SEHNR and CDR2 FQNEAQ (reference sequence). Trimming removed 0 bases from V and 5 bases from J, with 11 bases in between. CDR3 residues: CASSLAGGKDEQYF. In DNA, the CDR3 is TGTGCCAGCAGCTTAGCGGGGGGTAAGGACGAGCAGTACTTC.

This clone was detected only once. The chain is built from TRBV7-2 and TRBJ1-1; no reliable D call. Trimming shortened V by 2 bases and J by 4 bases, and 11 bases separated the two germline ends. The V gene's germline CDR1 is SGHTA and CDR2 FQGNSA. This CDR3 is built from 14 residues. CDR3 loop: CASSLRGDSTEAFF. CDR3 in DNA: TGTGCCAGCAGCTTACGGGGTGACTCCACTGAAGCTTTCTTT.

The rearrangement links TRBV13 to TRBJ1-3; 8 bases agree with TRBD1. The length of the CDR3 is 15 residues. Germline V gives CDR1 PRHDT, CDR2 FYEKMQ (reference sequence). The V and J ends lost 4 bases and 4 bases, in that order; junction bases with no gene match: 6. The CDR3 sequence: CASSSKRDRGNTIYF. The CDR3 coding sequence is TGTGCCAGCAGCTCAAAGAGGGACAGGGGAAACACCATATATTTT.

The rearrangement joins TRBV11-2 to TRBJ2-7; D remains unclear. Trimming stripped 1 base from V and 0 bases from J, with 10 bases between. This CDR3 spans 15 amino acids. Germline CDR1 is SGHAT and CDR2 is FQNNGV. The CDR3, as DNA: TGTGCCAGCAGCTTAGCTCCGGTATTCTCCTACGAGCAGTACTTC. This sequence encodes CASSLAPVFSYEQYF.